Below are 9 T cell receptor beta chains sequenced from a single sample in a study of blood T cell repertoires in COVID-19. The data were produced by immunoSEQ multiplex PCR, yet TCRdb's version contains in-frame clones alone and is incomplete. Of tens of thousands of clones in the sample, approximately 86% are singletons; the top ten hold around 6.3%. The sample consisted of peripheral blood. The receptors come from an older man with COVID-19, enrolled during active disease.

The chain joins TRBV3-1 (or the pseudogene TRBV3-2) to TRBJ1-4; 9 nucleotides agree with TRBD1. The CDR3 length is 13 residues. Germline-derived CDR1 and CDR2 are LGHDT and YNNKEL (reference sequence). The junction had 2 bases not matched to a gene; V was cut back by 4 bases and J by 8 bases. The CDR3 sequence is CASSPGTGEKLFF. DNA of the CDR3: TGTGCCAGCAGCCCCGGGACAGGGGAAAAACTGTTTTTT.

The CDR3 region is CASSSGQRALNTEAFF. DNA for the CDR3: TGTGCCAGCAGCTCGGGACAGAGAGCCCTGAACACTGAAGCTTTCTTT. The chain couples TRBV7-8 to TRBJ1-1; 7 bases fit TRBD1. The CDR3 runs 16 residues. The germline gives CDR1 SGHVS, CDR2 FQNEAQ. The V gene end was trimmed by 4 bases and the J gene end by 0 bases; junction bases not matched to a gene: 8.

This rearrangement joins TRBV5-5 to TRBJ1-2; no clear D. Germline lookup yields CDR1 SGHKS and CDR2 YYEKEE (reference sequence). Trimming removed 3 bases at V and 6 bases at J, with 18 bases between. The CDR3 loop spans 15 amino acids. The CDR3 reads CASSYYFNSQDGYTF. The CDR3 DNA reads TGTGCCAGCAGCTATTATTTCAACTCTCAGGATGGCTACACCTTC. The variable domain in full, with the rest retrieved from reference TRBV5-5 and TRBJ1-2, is DAGVTQSPTHLIKTRGQQVTLRCSPISGHKSVSWYQQVLGQGPQFIFQYYEKEERGRGNFPDRFSARQFPNYSSELNVNALLLGDSALYLCASSYYFNSQDGYTFGSGTRLTVV.

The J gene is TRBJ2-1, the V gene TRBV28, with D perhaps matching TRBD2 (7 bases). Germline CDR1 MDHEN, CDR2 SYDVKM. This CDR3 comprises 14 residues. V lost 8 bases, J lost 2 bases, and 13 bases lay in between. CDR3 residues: CASVEGGAYNEQFF. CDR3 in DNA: TGTGCCAGCGTGGAAGGGGGGGCCTACAATGAGCAGTTCTTC.

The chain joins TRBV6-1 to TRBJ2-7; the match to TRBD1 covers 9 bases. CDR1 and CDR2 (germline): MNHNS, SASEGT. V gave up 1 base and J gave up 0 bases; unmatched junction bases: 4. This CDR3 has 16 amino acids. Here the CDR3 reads CASSEVWTGASYEQYF. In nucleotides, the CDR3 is TGTGCCAGCAGTGAAGTTTGGACAGGGGCCTCCTACGAGCAGTACTTC.

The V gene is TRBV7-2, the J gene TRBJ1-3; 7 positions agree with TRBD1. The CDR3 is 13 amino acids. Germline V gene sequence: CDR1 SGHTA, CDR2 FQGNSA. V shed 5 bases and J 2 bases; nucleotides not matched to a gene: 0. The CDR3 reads CASSGQAGNTIYF. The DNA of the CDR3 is TGTGCCAGCAGCGGACAGGCTGGAAACACCATATATTTT.

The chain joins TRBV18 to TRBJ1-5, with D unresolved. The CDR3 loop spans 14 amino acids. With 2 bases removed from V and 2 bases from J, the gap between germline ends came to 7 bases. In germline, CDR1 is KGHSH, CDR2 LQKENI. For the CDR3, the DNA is TGTGCCAGCTCACCATCGGGTGGCAATCAGCCCCAGCATTTT. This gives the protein CASSPSGGNQPQHF. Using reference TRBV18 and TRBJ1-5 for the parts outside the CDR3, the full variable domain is NAGVMQNPRHLVRRRGQEARLRCSPMKGHSHVYWYRQLPEEGLKFMVYLQKENIIDESGMPKERFSAEFPKEGPSILRIQQVVRGDSAAYFCASSPSGGNQPQHFGDGTRLSIL.

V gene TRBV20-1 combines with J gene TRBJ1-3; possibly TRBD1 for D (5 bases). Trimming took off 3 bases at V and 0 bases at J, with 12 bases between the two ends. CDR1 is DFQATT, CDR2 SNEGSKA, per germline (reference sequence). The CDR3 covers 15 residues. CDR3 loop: CSASQGALSGNTIYF. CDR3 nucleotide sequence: TGCAGTGCTAGTCAGGGTGCCCTCTCTGGAAACACCATATATTTT.

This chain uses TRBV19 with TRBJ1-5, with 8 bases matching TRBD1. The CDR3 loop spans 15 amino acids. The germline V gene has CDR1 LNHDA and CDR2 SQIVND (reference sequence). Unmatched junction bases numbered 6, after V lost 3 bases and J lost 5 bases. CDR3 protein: CASSIQGQDHQPQHF. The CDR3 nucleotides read TGTGCCAGTAGTATCCAGGGACAGGACCATCAGCCCCAGCATTTT.